One sample yielded the 15 T cell receptor beta chains listed below, sequenced in a study of long-term antiretroviral therapy in people with HIV. The immunoSEQ assay was v3.0, run at survey level. TCRdb's table, derived via immunoSEQ multiplex PCR, lists solely in-frame clones and lacks some. The table has approximately 17,000 clones, roughly 80% seen once. The sequenced sample was unsorted PBMCs, obtained 0.6 years after starting antiretroviral therapy. The receptor source for this set is a woman aged 18-29 years with HIV.

The rearrangement joins TRBV5-1 to TRBJ1-6; D remains unclear. The V gene's germline CDR1 is SGHRS and CDR2 YFSETQ. Trimming stripped 4 bases from V and 7 bases from J, with 9 bases between. The CDR3 extends over 13 amino acids. CDR3 region: CASSETENSPLHF. The CDR3 DNA follows: TGCGCCAGCAGCGAAACAGAAAATTCACCCCTCCACTTT.

This clone was picked up a small number of times. The genes are TRBV18 and TRBJ2-2; 11 nucleotides line up with TRBD1. The trim removed 5 bases at V and 5 bases at J, leaving 4 bases unmatched. The germline CDR1 and CDR2 sequences are KGHSH and LQKENI. This CDR3 comprises 15 residues. DNA for the CDR3: TGTGCCAGCTCAACGGACAGGGGGCGGACCGGGGAGCTGTTTTTT. Its translation is CASSTDRGRTGELFF.

The chain links TRBV29-1 to TRBJ2-7, with D tentatively TRBD2 (7 bases). V gave up 7 bases and J gave up 5 bases, with 21 bases separating them. CDR1 is SQVTM, CDR2 ANQGSEA, per germline. The length of the CDR3 is 14 residues. CDR3: CSAQGRGTKNEQYF. CDR3 bases: TGCAGCGCCCAGGGGAGGGGAACAAAAAACGAGCAGTACTTC.

The genes are TRBV27 and TRBJ2-6; 7 bases line up with TRBD2. Germline V gene lookup returns CDR1 MNHEY and CDR2 SMNVEV (reference sequence). V lost 2 bases to trimming and J lost 0 bases; unmatched junction nucleotides: 7. The CDR3 is made up of 18 amino acids. DNA of the CDR3: TGTGCCAGCAGTTTAATGGGGGGGAGCCACTCTGGGGCCAACGTCCTGACTTTC. Translating it yields CASSLMGGSHSGANVLTF.

This clone was counted only a few times. The rearrangement links TRBV19 to TRBJ1-3, with no clear D. Looked up from germline, CDR1 is LNHDA and CDR2 is SQIVND (reference sequence). CDR3 length equals 11 residues. This CDR3 is CGESSGNTIYF. The DNA for the CDR3 is TGTGGGGAGAGCTCTGGAAACACCATATATTTT. The full variable domain, in which reference TRBV19 and TRBJ1-3 provide the parts outside the CDR3, is DGGITQSPKYLFRKEGQNVTLSCEQNLNHDAMYWYRQDPGQGLRLIYYSQIVNDFQKGDIAEGYSVSREKKESFPLTVTSAQKNPTAFYLCGESSGNTIYFGEGSWLTVV.

This clone was detected only a few times. The CDR3 reads CASSLQVGGGYTF. CDR3 sequence (DNA): TGTGCCAGCAGTCTACAGGTGGGGGGAGGCTACACCTTC. The chain is built from TRBV6-5 and TRBJ1-2; a weak D match, TRBD1 (5 bases). The germline V and J ends were trimmed by 5 bases and 8 bases, with 15 bases remaining between them. This CDR3 contains 13 residues. Germline CDR1 MNHEY, CDR2 SVGAGI.

This clone appeared a few times. This chain uses TRBV27 with TRBJ2-7; D is tentatively TRBD1 or TRBD2 (5 bases each). Germline loops: CDR1 MNHEY, CDR2 SMNVEV (reference sequence). With 0 bases removed from V and 5 bases from J, the gap between germline ends came to 8 bases. This CDR3 comprises 13 residues. The CDR3, as DNA: TGTGCCAGCAGTTTATCGAGGGGAGACGAGCAGTACTTC. Translating it yields CASSLSRGDEQYF.

CDR3 in amino acids: CASSTGSYTDTQYF. In nucleotides, the CDR3 is TGTGCCAGCTCAACCGGGAGTTACACAGATACGCAGTATTTT. The rearrangement links TRBV18 to TRBJ2-3, with D perhaps TRBD2 (6 bases). Germline V gene data show CDR1 as KGHSH and CDR2 as LQKENI. This CDR3 comprises 14 residues. Trimming removed 5 bases from V and 2 bases from J, with 11 bases in between.

The CDR3 region is CASSLSRGWNSPLHF. The CDR3 DNA is TGTGCCAGCAGTTTATCTCGGGGCTGGAATTCACCCCTCCACTTT. V and J are TRBV27 and TRBJ1-6, with a weak D call TRBD1 (5 bases). V gave up 0 bases and J gave up 7 bases, with 10 bases separating them. Germline V CDR1 and CDR2: MNHEY, SMNVEV (reference sequence). This CDR3 is 15 amino acids long.

The V and J genes are TRBV6-6 and TRBJ2-6; a weak D match, TRBD2 (5 bases). V was cut by 2 bases and J by 13 bases, with 6 bases left in between. The CDR3 spans 11 residues. The germline CDR1 and CDR2 sequences are MNHNY and SVGAGI (reference sequence). The CDR3 sequence is CASSYGEVLTF. DNA for the CDR3: TGTGCCAGCAGTTACGGGGAGGTCCTGACTTTC.

The chain has TRBV7-2 and TRBJ1-1; D possibly corresponds to TRBD1 (5 bases). V lost 1 base and J 1 base, leaving 13 bases between the germline ends. Per germline, CDR1 SGHTA and CDR2 FQGNSA. This CDR3 comprises 16 residues. In nucleotides, the CDR3 is TGTGCCAGCAGCTTAGAGACCGAGGGGCAGAACACTGAAGCTTTCTTT. The encoded protein is CASSLETEGQNTEAFF.

Here the CDR3 reads CASNGAGDFSGELFF. CDR3 nucleotide sequence: TGTGCCTCTAACGGGGCAGGGGATTTCTCCGGGGAGCTGTTTTTT. The genes are TRBV11-1 and TRBJ2-2; weak D call: TRBD1 (6 bases). Between the trimmed V and J ends, which lost 11 bases and 6 bases, there was a span of 22 bases. Germline values: CDR1 SGHAT, CDR2 FQDESV (reference sequence). The CDR3 length is 15 residues.

This sequence joins TRBV7-9 and TRBJ2-3; D is ambiguous. The CDR3 runs to 13 residues. Trimming removed 5 bases from V and 5 bases from J, with 11 bases in between. Germline V gene lookup returns CDR1 SEHNR and CDR2 FQNEAQ (reference sequence). This CDR3 reads CASSAAREDTQYF. The DNA for the CDR3 is TGTGCCAGCAGCGCAGCTAGGGAAGATACGCAGTATTTT.

Only a few counts were recorded for this clone. The V and J genes are TRBV7-8 and TRBJ1-6; D is undetermined. Trimming took off 3 bases at V and 10 bases at J, with 7 bases between the two ends. The CDR3 consists of 12 residues. Germline V gene lookup returns CDR1 SGHVS and CDR2 FQNEAQ. CDR3 bases: TGTGCCAGCAGCTTGGGGTTCTCACCCCTCCACTTT. This gives the protein CASSLGFSPLHF.

This chain links TRBV6-6 with TRBJ1-3; TRBD1 is a possible D gene (5 bases). The V and J ends lost 2 bases and 0 bases respectively, with 11 bases between them. Germline CDR1 is MNHNY and CDR2 is SVGAGI (reference sequence). The CDR3 spans 16 residues. Written as DNA, the CDR3 is TGTGCCAGCAGTTACGGGCAGGGCTTCTCTGGAAACACCATATATTTT. Residues: CASSYGQGFSGNTIYF.